This T cell receptor beta chain was documented in a study of cytomegalovirus exposure and HLA in healthy donors (TCRdb year 2017). For the wider study: According to an earlier analysis of 587 of the donors, about 179 million T cells yielded roughly 110 million unique TCR beta sequences and approximately 300 Gb of sequence data. Rather than drawing on any new phenotypic data, the later analysis identified candidate immune exposures from TCR beta sequences and the way those sequences occurred across donors. The study used immunosequencing to profile the T cell repertoires of 600 to 850 subjects and linked those repertoires to cytomegalovirus serostatus. A separate validation cohort of more than 100 different subjects was used in addition to the roughly 670-subject first cohort. Several DR-DQ haplotypes were handled as single units for association and clustering because linkage in the cohort was strong. High-throughput TCR immunosequencing, statistical association of individual TCRs with disease status, and machine learning were combined to predict cytomegalovirus infection status. A later genetic analysis took genome-wide SNP genotypes for about three fifths of the 666 donors and used that subset as a discovery cohort. Approximately 300 gigabases of sequencing data and about 92 million unique TCR sequences made up an early release that covered 500 to 650 HLA-typed donors. Among around 400 genotyped donors of the cohort, an average of approximately 250,000 unique TCR beta nucleotide sequences were sequenced per donor, roughly 20% of them non-productive. Every repertoire in the discovery cohort had been generated on one and the same sequencing platform. A later analysis re-examined previously published TCR beta repertoires from roughly 720 donors and added high-resolution HLA genotyping to investigate patterns of TCR occurrence. An earlier analysis of some 500 of the donors used high-throughput TCR beta sequencing to judge whether each TCR beta V gene segment behaved as functional or pseudogenic. Alongside the repertoire data, information on donor age, sex, ethnicity and CMV serostatus was compiled. The study aimed to test whether cataloging public T cell receptors could reveal signatures of past pathogen exposure. Typing coverage differed by locus: A, B, C, DRB1 and DQB1 were typed in about 620-640 donors, DQA1 in roughly 500, DPA1 in around 600, and DPB1 in roughly 450. HLA typing covered class I and class II loci at four-digit resolution. Among the approximately 420 genotyped donors, around 81% belonged to the genetic ancestry cluster associated with self-reported Caucasian donors. Broader findings and caveats from the paper: The study gave a list of 150 to 200 TCR beta chains associated with cytomegalovirus. Assigning TCR associations to individual alleles was difficult when HLA alleles, especially DR and DQ, strongly co-occurred. Roughly uniform sequencing depth across donors was assumed in presence/absence analyses, although this assumption may not hold. According to a later genetic analysis, donors in an Asian-associated ancestry cluster had fewer N-insertions in productive TCRs than the roughly 660-donor mean. V-gene and J-gene trimming of TCR beta chains was associated with a missense DCLRE1C variant in a later genetic analysis, and the association was replicated in an independent cohort. Correlated functional status among segregating V segments might reflect linkage disequilibrium, but an unknown experimental factor could not be ruled out. In a later analysis, some 17,000 TCR beta sequences were associated with specific HLA alleles at a false discovery rate of 0.05. In a later analysis, the rate of TCR association differed among HLA loci, with DRB1 alleles having the most associated TCRs and HLA-C alleles having the fewest. Three of the identified cytomegalovirus-associated TCR beta chains were confirmed in vitro to be specific for cytomegalovirus antigens. The sequencing pipeline was judged likely to have produced a cluster of highly shared sequence variants as a technical artifact. In a later analysis, HLA-associated TCR beta chains showed more clonal expansion and lower generation probabilities than non-associated chains that were equally common. Because the 87-base-pair reads could not distinguish some IMGT-functional V segments, including TRBV6-2 and TRBV6-3, those segments were excluded. It was suggested by the authors that the approach could potentially be generalized to other disease states and immunological phenotypes. A further reported finding was that TCR beta sequences accurately predicted the HLA-A and HLA-B alleles for most subjects in the first cohort. Immune exposure information for the cohort was limited to CMV serostatus. Most CMV-associated TCR beta chains appeared to be HLA-restricted in a later analysis, and the HLA associations seemed to be driven largely by CMV exposure. Because counts were too low, about 18 rarely observed V segments, including chromosome 9 orphons, were excluded from the earlier analysis of several hundred of the donors. While some public TCRs were present in many individuals, most TCR sequences turned up only very rarely across donors. HLA typing was unavailable for some donors at each locus, so association tests used only the typed subset. The classifier was reported to diagnose cytomegalovirus status with high specificity and sensitivity in both the original and validation cohorts. Only TCR beta chains were sequenced in this cohort, and the absence of alpha or paired-chain data limited detectable features. According to a later analysis, parvovirus B19, influenza, CMV and Epstein-Barr virus appeared linked to several top co-occurrence clusters. In an earlier analysis of about 550 of the donors, most TCR beta V segments were observed in productive rearrangements about 90% or about 30% of the time, broadly matching IMGT annotations.

In regard to this clone: Its specific antigen is unknown. No base qualities exist here, and no much larger clone lies one base off it.

The germline V gene (reference sequence) yields LNHDA for CDR1 and SQIVND for CDR2. Including the terminal cysteine and phenylalanine, the CDR3 comprises 16 residues. Only CDR3 DNA remains: 48 bases, in frame from the first base. V ends up 6 bases short and J 5 bases short, with an unmatched junction base count of 8. To prepare the library, the immunoSEQ multiplex PCR assay was applied. For the multiplex PCR, a mixture combining 60 forward primers for TCR Vbeta segments and 13 reverse primers for TCR Jbeta segments was used. Amplification of the CDR3 region of rearranged TCR beta genes was performed with a multiplex PCR assay on genomic DNA. The amplified TCR beta libraries were sequenced on the Illumina HiSeq System as 87-base-pair reads. Under the source paper's analysis protocol: In a later analysis, tens of millions of unique TCR beta chains were counted across the 500 to 700 repertoires, and about 9.9 million of these chains were shared by at least two donors. A nearest-neighbor algorithm error-corrected the raw reads and collapsed the reads into unique sequences, merging closely related sequences to remove PCR and sequencing errors. V, D and J gene segments were assigned by aligning CDR3 sequences to IMGT reference sequences. For a sequence to be retained, a match of at least six nucleotides was required to both a V gene segment and a J gene segment. Rearrangements were classified as productive when the CDR3 lacked stop codons and remained in frame with V and J, and all other rearrangements were classified as non-productive. CDR3 was defined according to IMGT convention as the region running from the second conserved V-encoded cysteine to the conserved J-encoded phenylalanine. In an earlier analysis of more than 550 of the donors, sequences lacking an unambiguous match to a single V gene segment were excluded. In an earlier analysis of some 590 of the donors, a V segment was called functional when productive rearrangements were above 56.7%, and segregating when the standard deviation between donors exceeded 5%. A statistical classification framework was developed to diagnose cytomegalovirus status using the catalog of TCR beta chain sequences. In a later analysis, TCR nucleotide sequences were compared against IMGT/GENE-DB human TR gene sequences so that V and J genes could be assigned. Using the TCRdist pipeline, a later analysis assigned CDR3 sequences along with most-parsimonious VDJ recombination scenarios. In a later analysis, each TCR beta chain was defined by its CDR3 amino acid sequence together with its V-gene family, and reads without a unique V-gene family were excluded. A later analysis removed 500 to 600 highly shared, low-generation-probability nucleotide sequences to deal with suspected cross-contamination and a sequencing artifact. A later analysis calculated a clonal expansion index for each public chain from normalized within-repertoire ranks of inferred template counts. A later analysis computed generation probabilities with a VDJ recombination model fitted to out-of-frame rearrangements, and checked the results against IGoR. In a later analysis, hypergeometric tests were used to score TCR-TCR, TCR-HLA and TCR-CMV co-occurrence, with a repertoire-size bias correction applied to TCR pairs. To estimate false discovery rates, a later analysis permuted the HLA or CMV assignments 20 times. A later analysis grouped co-occurring TCRs with DBSCAN, adding TCRdist sequence similarity when clustering within HLA-allele-positive subsets. Repertoires with fewer than 30,000 or more than 120,000 public chains were left out of co-occurrence clustering, as were five repertoires with anomalous nucleotide sharing. The table comes from immuneACCESS by way of TCRdb, which keeps in-frame sequences with V and J called. Part of the clones is missing from these tables; in studies checked, under half for an unresolved V gene and the rest for unknown reasons. V, J and clone size are taken as reported in that table, and D and trimming were inferred from the DNA itself. The sample table records around 130,000 clones; roughly 80% of these occur just once. Less than 2.5% of the sample goes to the ten largest clones.

In total, around 600 healthy bone marrow donors made up the cohort. At the time of sampling, every cohort member was nominally healthy, though immune exposures that went unrecorded were likely present. The donor was CMV seropositive and belonged to the group of 250 to 300 seropositive cohort members. Every donor gave a peripheral blood sample, and the peripheral blood mononuclear cells from that sample were used for TCR beta sequencing. The Qiagen DNeasy Blood Extraction Kit was used to extract genomic DNA from the blood cell samples. The specimen was PBMCs. The origin of this receptor is a middle-aged woman in good health and CMV-seropositive. This chain is built from TRBV19 and TRBJ2-2, and 11 bases in between align with TRBD2. This receptor carries the CDR3 CASSLAGGLKTGELFF. The DNA reads as follows: TGTGCCAGTAGCTTAGCGGGAGGGTTAAAAACCGGGGAGCTGTTTTTT. Extended through the reference TRBV19 and TRBJ2-2 proteins, this CDR3 yields the full variable domain: DGGITQSPKYLFRKEGQNVTLSCEQNLNHDAMYWYRQDPGQGLRLIYYSQIVNDFQKGDIAEGYSVSREKKESFPLTVTSAQKNPTAFYLCASSLAGGLKTGELFFGEGSRLTVL.